This note documents a single TCR beta chain sequence. Its antigen is not yet known. The sample holds no much larger clone one base away, and base qualities are not on file. The entire isolated RNA was reverse transcribed using the High Capacity cDNA Reverse Transcription Kit, and thus expressed TCRB transcripts were sequenced. Deep immunoSEQ sequencing was performed on naive, central memory and regulatory T cell samples, with an average of around 3.5 million total reads per sample. Sorted cells were lysed in RLT buffer and RNA was extracted with DNase-treated RNeasy Micro or Mini kits, depending on cell number. Each cell subset was processed on its own to prevent cross-contamination, while patient and healthy donor samples were processed together. Using the immunoSEQ multiplex PCR, TCRB sequences were amplified from cDNA into 87-bp fragments spanning the CDR3 region. Amplicons were sequenced on the Illumina HiSeq platform. The authors' analysis ran thus. PCR bias was computationally corrected using synthetic template baselines, reads within Hamming distance 2 were collapsed, and singletons that could not be merged were discarded. Reads were aligned to IMGT to assign V, D and J genes, CDR3 length, and insertions or deletions at six rearrangement sites. Within each subset, clonotype counts were normalized to the number of sorted cells before true diversity and Gini coefficients were calculated with the tcR R package. The overlap coefficient, calculated on TCRB nucleotide sequences, was used to quantify repertoire sharing. Out-of-frame TCRB sequences from naive cells were analyzed as a proxy for the pre-selection repertoire. In TCRdb, the immuneACCESS table is reduced to in-frame sequences with V and J assigned. These tables do not hold every clone; where another copy was compared, an unresolved V gene accounts for under half, and the others remain unexplained. V and J calls and clone size are as listed in that table; D and trimming were resolved from the DNA. For this sample there are hundreds of thousands of clones; 7.5% to 10% appear just once. The ten largest clones represent 0.03% to 0.04% of the sample.

The sample originates from a study of beta chain features in type 1 diabetes (dated by TCRdb to the late 2010s). Concerning the study at large: Mean age, gender distribution, total cell number and subset yield were not different between patients and healthy donors. A total of roughly 100 million sorted cells were examined across all samples, and RNA yield correlated strongly with the number of cells per subset. The study compared TCRB repertoires of sorted circulating CD4+ T cell subsets between recently diagnosed type 1 diabetes patients and matched healthy donors. Regulatory and stem cell-like memory subsets were isolated from only 8 patients and roughly 8 healthy donors, whereas naive and central memory subsets came from all 30 or so donors.

Study-wide conclusions, independent of this receptor: Type 1 diabetes patients showed a moderate but significant shortening of TCRB CDR3 length in all four CD4+ subsets. Shorter templates might be favored by PCR, yet because patient and control samples were amplified and corrected together, any such skew would affect both groups equally. Naive, central memory and regulatory TCRB repertoires appeared to be more alike among patients than among healthy donors. Patients with type 1 diabetes made fewer insertions and deleted more nucleotides at VDJ recombination sites, implying thymic rearrangement abnormalities. Because cDNA was sequenced instead of genomic DNA, activated cells with high expression could be over-represented, although the groups did not differ in activation or CD3 levels. Because the HLA sub-analyses included only small numbers of individuals, any influence of HLA type on TCRB rearrangement was left unresolved.

The CDR3 numbers 13 residues from cysteine through phenylalanine. Solely the CDR3 DNA is kept, with 39 bases framed from the first base. Based on the germline V gene, the CDR1 and CDR2 sequences are ENHRY and SYGVKD. Trimming at the junction amounts to 3 bases on V and 4 bases on J, and the germline ends lie 7 bases apart. From each donor, a single peripheral blood sample of about 110 mL on average was drawn into heparinised tubes. Using a panel that included CD45RO, CCR7, CD25, CD127, CD95 and CD27, naive, central memory, regulatory and stem cell-like memory CD4+ T cells were sorted on a BD FACSAria II. A purity above 95% was achieved for all sorted populations. PBMCs were isolated right away by Lymphoprep density gradient centrifugation and were stained directly, without culture. So that batch effects would be minimized, each experiment stained and sorted samples in pairs, pairing one healthy donor with one patient.

The chain joins TRBV10-3 to TRBJ1-5; the D gene assignment is ambiguous. The TCR comes from a woman aged 18 to 35 in good health. Material for sequencing was naive CD4+ T cells from blood. Sample cell subset or site, as interpreted from the label and publication: true naive CD4+ T cells. This receptor has the CDR3 CAISDEGNQPQHF. The DNA sequence is TGTGCCATCAGTGACGAGGGAAATCAGCCCCAGCATTTT.